Below, 6 T cell receptor beta chains from the same sample are listed, as sequenced in a study of cytomegalovirus exposure and HLA in healthy donors. The PCR had 60 Vbeta and 13 Jbeta primers. Only in-frame clones appear in the TCRdb table, and some are missing; sequencing was by immunoSEQ multiplex PCR. This sample has roughly 200,000 clones, with around 79% found just once. Source material: PBMCs. These receptors were taken from a woman between 25 and 40 years old in good health and CMV-seropositive.

This clone was seen a handful of times. The chain uses TRBV27 and TRBJ2-7; 11 bases match TRBD2. The CDR3 has 14 residues. V was pared by 5 bases and J by 2 bases, with 2 bases of the junction left unmatched. Germline V gene lookup returns CDR1 MNHEY and CDR2 SMNVEV (reference sequence). CDR3 coding DNA: TGTGCCAGCAGTCTTAGCGGGAGGGCCTACGAGCAGTACTTC. The encoded protein is CASSLSGRAYEQYF.

This clone appeared once. J is TRBJ2-1 and V is TRBV27; a possible D gene is TRBD2 (6 bases). CDR1 is MNHEY, CDR2 SMNVEV, per germline (reference sequence). The CDR3 is 16 residues long. V lost 5 bases, J lost 2 bases, and 16 bases lay in between. The CDR3 sequence is CASSDRQGLTYNEQFF. In nucleotides, the CDR3 is TGTGCCAGCAGTGACCGGCAGGGACTTACCTACAATGAGCAGTTCTTC.

This sequence joins TRBV7-8 and TRBJ1-4, with TRBD1 matching over 10 bases. Trimming at V came to 5 bases and at J to 7 bases, leaving 4 bases not matched to a gene. The V gene's germline CDR1 is SGHVS and CDR2 FQNEAQ. CDR3 length equals 14 residues. CDR3: CASSKGQGSEKLFF. The DNA for the CDR3 is TGTGCCAGCAGCAAGGGACAGGGGAGTGAAAAACTGTTTTTT. The full variable domain, in which reference TRBV7-8 and TRBJ1-4 provide the parts outside the CDR3, is GAGVSQSPRYKVAKRGQDVALRCDPISGHVSLFWYQQALGQGPEFLTYFQNEAQLDKSGLPSDRFFAERPEGSVSTLKIQRTQQEDSAVYLCASSKGQGSEKLFFGSGTQLSVL.

The V call is TRBV9, the J call TRBJ2-1; 10 nucleotides match TRBD2. Unmatched junction bases numbered 3, after V lost 4 bases and J lost 2 bases. CDR3 length: 15 amino acids. The germline V gene has CDR1 SGDLS and CDR2 YYNGEE. DNA for the CDR3: TGTGCCAGCAGCTCGAGCGGGGGGGCCTACAATGAGCAGTTCTTC. The encoded protein is CASSSSGGAYNEQFF. The full variable domain, with the rest looked up from reference TRBV9 and TRBJ2-1, is DSGVTQTPKHLITATGQRVTLRCSPRSGDLSVYWYQQSLDQGLQFLIQYYNGEERAKGNILERFSAQQFPDLHSELNLSSLELGDSALYFCASSSSGGAYNEQFFGPGTRLTVL.

V is TRBV6-6 and J is TRBJ1-4; maybe TRBD1 (5 bases). V was cut by 2 bases and J by 4 bases, with 8 bases left in between. Germline CDR1 MNHNY, CDR2 SVGAGI (reference sequence). The CDR3 length is 14 residues. The CDR3 region has the DNA TGTGCCAGCAGTTACAGACAGAGTAATGAAAAACTGTTTTTT. It specifies CASSYRQSNEKLFF.

Of note for this clone: An end of the junction does not agree with germline; a read error may underlie this. Different DNA sequences within this sample yield the same CDR3. The chain joins TRBV9 to TRBJ1-1; D call uncertain. Looked up from germline, CDR1 is SGDLS and CDR2 is YYNGEE. The CDR3 is 15 amino acids. CDR3 protein: CASSVGGRLNTEAFF. CDR3 coding DNA: TGTGCCAGCAGCGTAGGCGGCAGATTGAACACTGAAGCCTTCTTT. Filled out from reference TRBV9 and TRBJ1-1, the complete variable domain reads DSGVTQTPKHLITATGQRVTLRCSPRSGDLSVYWYQQSLDQGLQFLIQYYNGEERAKGNILERFSAQQFPDLHSELNLSSLELGDSALYFCASSVGGRLNTEAFFGQGTRLTVV.